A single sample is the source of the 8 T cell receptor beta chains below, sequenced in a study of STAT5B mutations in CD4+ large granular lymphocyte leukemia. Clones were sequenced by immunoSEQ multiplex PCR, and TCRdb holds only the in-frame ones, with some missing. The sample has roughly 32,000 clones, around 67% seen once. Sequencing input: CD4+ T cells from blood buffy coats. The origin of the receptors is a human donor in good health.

DNA for the CDR3: TGCGCCAGCAGCCAAGCAGCCACAGGGAGGGGTGAAGCTTTCTTT. Translated: CASSQAATGRGEAFF. The rearrangement joins TRBV4-3 to TRBJ1-1; the D gene is possibly TRBD1 (6 bases). Trimming stripped 1 base from V and 7 bases from J, with 16 bases between. The CDR3 has 15 amino acids. Germline CDR1 is LGHNA and CDR2 is YSLEER.

The CDR3 spells CAIGGGRTDTQYF. CDR3 DNA sequence: TGTGCCATCGGGGGGGGCAGGACAGATACGCAGTATTTT. The V gene is TRBV10-3, the J gene TRBJ2-3, with D possibly TRBD2 on 7 matching bases. The CDR3 covers 13 residues. Looked up from germline, CDR1 is ENHRY and CDR2 is SYGVKD. Trimming stripped 8 bases from V and 3 bases from J, with 12 bases between.

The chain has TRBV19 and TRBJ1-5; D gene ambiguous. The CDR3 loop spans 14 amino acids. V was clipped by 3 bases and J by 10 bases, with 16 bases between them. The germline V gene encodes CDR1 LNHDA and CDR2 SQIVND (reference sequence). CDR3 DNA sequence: TGTGCCAGTAGTATGGCACAAGAAATCGCCCCCCAGCATTTT. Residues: CASSMAQEIAPQHF.

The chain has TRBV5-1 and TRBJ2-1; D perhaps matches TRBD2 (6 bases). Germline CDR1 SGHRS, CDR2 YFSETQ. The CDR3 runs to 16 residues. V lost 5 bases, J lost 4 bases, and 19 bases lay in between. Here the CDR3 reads CASRIGLGGGYNEQFF. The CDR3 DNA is TGCGCCAGCAGAATTGGCCTCGGGGGTGGGTACAATGAGCAGTTCTTC.

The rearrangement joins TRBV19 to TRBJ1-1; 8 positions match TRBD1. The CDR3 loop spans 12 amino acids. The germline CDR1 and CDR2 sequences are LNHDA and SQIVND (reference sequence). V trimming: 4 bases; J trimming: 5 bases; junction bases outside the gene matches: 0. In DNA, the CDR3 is TGTGCCAGTAGTAGACAGGGGACTGAAGCTTTCTTT. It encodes CASSRQGTEAFF.

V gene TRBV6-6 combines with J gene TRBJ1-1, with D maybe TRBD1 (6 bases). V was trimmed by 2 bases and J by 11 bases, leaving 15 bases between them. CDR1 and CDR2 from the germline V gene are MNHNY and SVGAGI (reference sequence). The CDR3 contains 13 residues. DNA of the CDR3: TGTGCCAGCAGTTACCGGACAGACTCGGGTGCTTTCTTT. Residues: CASSYRTDSGAFF.

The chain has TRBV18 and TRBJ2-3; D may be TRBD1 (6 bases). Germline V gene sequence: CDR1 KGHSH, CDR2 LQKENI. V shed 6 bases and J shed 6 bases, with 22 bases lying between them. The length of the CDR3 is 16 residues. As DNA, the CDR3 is TGTGCCAGCTCCCCAAACCGGGACAACCCGCCGGATACGCAGTATTTT. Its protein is CASSPNRDNPPDTQYF.

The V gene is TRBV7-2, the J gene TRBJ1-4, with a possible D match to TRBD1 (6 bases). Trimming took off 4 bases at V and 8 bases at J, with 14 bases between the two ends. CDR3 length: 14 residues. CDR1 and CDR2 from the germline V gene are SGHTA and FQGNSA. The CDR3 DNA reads TGTGCCAGCAGCTCCCGACAGGAAGGGGAAAAACTGTTTTTT. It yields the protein CASSSRQEGEKLFF.